One and the same sample provided the 10 T cell receptor beta chains below, sequenced in a study of blood T cell repertoires in COVID-19. Assay used: immunoSEQ multiplex PCR; TCRdb lists only in-frame clones, some missing. The sample lists fewer than 400,000 clones, roughly 85% seen once, with 1.5% to 2% in the top ten. Sequences were obtained from PBMCs or T cells enriched from blood (not recorded which). These receptors all stem from a woman under 40 who had been exposed to COVID-19.

This chain links TRBV6-2 or TRBV6-3 with TRBJ2-7; a possible D gene is TRBD2 (6 bases). Per the germline V gene, CDR1 is MNHEY and CDR2 is SVGEGT. The V end lost 5 bases, the J end lost 3 bases, and 23 bases lay between the germline ends. This CDR3 is 17 amino acids long. CDR3 residues: CASSPFPGVAVDYEQYF. CDR3 DNA sequence: TGTGCCAGCAGTCCCTTTCCGGGGGTGGCTGTAGACTACGAGCAGTACTTC.

The rearrangement links TRBV6-2 or TRBV6-3 to TRBJ2-1, with a tentative D call TRBD1 (5 bases). In germline, CDR1 is MNHEY, CDR2 SVGEGT. CDR3 length: 13 residues. With 0 bases removed from V and 9 bases from J, the gap between germline ends came to 9 bases. CDR3 sequence reads: CASSYSREREQFF. DNA of the CDR3: TGTGCCAGCAGTTACTCCAGGGAACGTGAGCAGTTCTTC.

The chain combines TRBV28 with TRBJ2-5, with 11 bases aligning to TRBD2. The J segment lost 5 bases and the V segment lost 3 bases, leaving 14 bases of the junction unmatched. The CDR3 extends over 18 amino acids. Germline CDR1 reads MDHEN; CDR2 reads SYDVKM. The CDR3 reads CASSFILAGGPGKETQYF. The CDR3 coding sequence is TGTGCCAGCAGTTTTATTTTAGCGGGAGGGCCGGGGAAGGAGACCCAGTACTTC.

The chain has TRBV28 and TRBJ1-1, with D tentatively TRBD1 (5 bases). CDR3 length: 11 residues. CDR1 is MDHEN and CDR2 is SYDVKM in the germline V gene. Trimming stripped 6 bases from V and 5 bases from J, with 7 bases between. CDR3 protein: CASRQGTEAFF. The CDR3, as DNA: TGTGCCAGCAGGCAGGGAACTGAAGCTTTCTTT.

This sequence joins TRBV7-3 and TRBJ2-2; D might be TRBD2 (6 bases). Per germline, CDR1 SGHTA and CDR2 FQGTGA. This CDR3 has 14 amino acids. Trimming pared 5 bases from V and 1 base from J, leaving 8 bases between. The CDR3 reads CASSGTGNTGELFF. In DNA, the CDR3 is TGTGCCAGCAGCGGGACTGGGAACACCGGGGAGCTGTTTTTT. The full variable domain, completed using reference TRBV7-3 and TRBJ2-2, is GAGVSQTPSNKVTEKGKYVELRCDPISGHTALYWYRQSLGQGPEFLIYFQGTGAADDSGLPNDRFFAVRPEGSVSTLKIQRTERGDSAVYLCASSGTGNTGELFFGEGSRLTVL.

The chain couples TRBV14 to TRBJ2-7; TRBD2 matches 7 bases. Germline loops: CDR1 SGHDN, CDR2 FVKESK. The CDR3 spans 16 residues. J lost 1 base, V lost 0 bases, and 6 bases had no gene match. The CDR3 region has the DNA TGTGCCAGCAGCCAAGATCTGGGAGCGGGGTCCTACGAGCAGTACTTC. Its translation: CASSQDLGAGSYEQYF.

The rearrangement links TRBV3-1 (or the pseudogene TRBV3-2) to TRBJ2-2, with D possibly matching TRBD2 (5 bases). Trimming shortened V by 3 bases and J by 1 base, and 12 bases separated the two germline ends. The CDR3 has 16 amino acids. Germline V CDR1 and CDR2: LGHDT, YNNKEL (reference sequence). The CDR3 bases are TGTGCCAGCAGCCAGAGAACGGGGATGAACACCGGGGAGCTGTTTTTT. This sequence encodes CASSQRTGMNTGELFF.

This rearrangement joins TRBV28 to TRBJ2-2; D gene ambiguous. The germline V gene encodes CDR1 MDHEN and CDR2 SYDVKM. This CDR3 is built from 13 residues. The V end lost 3 bases, the J end lost 5 bases, and 7 bases lay between the germline ends. CDR3 loop: CASSFPGTGELFF. CDR3 in DNA: TGTGCCAGCAGTTTTCCCGGGACCGGGGAGCTGTTTTTT.

The chain joins TRBV5-1 to TRBJ1-2; 9 positions agree with TRBD1. The CDR3 has 16 residues. In germline, CDR1 is SGHRS, CDR2 YFSETQ. Trimming cost V 4 bases and J 3 bases; bases outside gene matches: 10. CDR3 sequence (DNA): TGCGCCAGCAGCCCGACAGGGGGGGTGGAGGACTATGGCTACACCTTC. Translation: CASSPTGGVEDYGYTF.

The chain has TRBV6-5 and TRBJ2-7, with 8 bases that match TRBD1. The germline V gene has CDR1 MNHEY and CDR2 SVGAGI. This CDR3 region has 16 residues. With V trimmed by 0 bases and J by 0 bases, 4 bases remained unmatched. CDR3 bases: TGTGCCAGCAGTTACTCCTATGGACAGGGCTCCTACGAGCAGTACTTC. This gives the protein CASSYSYGQGSYEQYF.